The 32 T cell receptor beta chains below come from one sample, sequenced in a study of patients and donors after allogeneic stem cell transplantation. TCRdb independently ran MiXCR on the RT-PCR reads; one entry per CDR3 protein. The data show more than 150,000 distinct CDR3 sequences, 20% to 25% seen once. Sequencing used blood, either unsorted or a sorted T cell fraction (not recorded which). The receptors come from a human donor who was either an allogeneic HSCT recipient or a stem cell or donor lymphocyte infusion donor (not recorded which). It is not recorded whose cells these are; they may come from a transplant donor.

This clonotype showed up many times. The chain has TRBV5-1 and TRBJ2-2; 14 bases match TRBD2. V lost 4 bases, J lost 1 base, and 3 bases stayed unmatched. This CDR3 contains 17 residues. From germline, CDR1 is SGHRS and CDR2 YFSETQ. CDR3 sequence: CASSPGTSGRNTGELFF. Here the CDR3 DNA reads TGCGCCAGCAGCCCGGGGACTAGCGGGAGGAACACCGGGGAGCTGTTTTTT. Using reference TRBV5-1 and TRBJ2-2 for the parts outside the CDR3, the full variable domain is KAGVTQTPRYLIKTRGQQVTLSCSPISGHRSVSWYQQTPGQGLQFLFEYFSETQRNKGNFPGRFSGRQFSNSRSEMNVSTLELGDSALYLCASSPGTSGRNTGELFFGEGSRLTVL.

The rearrangement uses TRBV7-8 and TRBJ2-1, with TRBD2 identical over 7 bases. This CDR3 region has 15 residues. After removal of 2 bases from V and 7 bases from J, the junction contained 8 bases not matched to a gene. Germline loops: CDR1 SGHVS, CDR2 FQNEAQ. Here the CDR3 reads CASSLPTSRRNEQFF. The CDR3 coding sequence is TGTGCCAGCAGCTTACCGACTAGCAGGAGGAATGAGCAGTTCTTC.

V gene TRBV5-1 combines with J gene TRBJ1-1, with TRBD1 as a possible D gene (5 bases). V lost 0 bases and J lost 5, with 11 bases in between. The CDR3 is made up of 14 amino acids. Germline lookup yields CDR1 SGHRS and CDR2 YFSETQ. The CDR3: CASSLEYGGTEAFF. CDR3 bases: TGCGCCAGCAGCTTGGAGTACGGGGGGACTGAAGCTTTCTTT. Based on the CDR3 plus reference TRBV5-1 and TRBJ1-1, the full variable domain is KAGVTQTPRYLIKTRGQQVTLSCSPISGHRSVSWYQQTPGQGLQFLFEYFSETQRNKGNFPGRFSGRQFSNSRSEMNVSTLELGDSALYLCASSLEYGGTEAFFGQGTRLTVV.

J is TRBJ1-6 and V is TRBV12-3 or TRBV12-4, with TRBD1 as a possible D gene (5 bases). V lost 3 bases and J 2 bases, leaving 8 bases between the germline ends. This CDR3 spans 15 amino acids. CDR3 loop: CASSFGGTYNSPLHF. The CDR3 coding sequence is TGTGCCAGCAGTTTCGGGGGAACCTATAATTCACCCCTCCACTTT.

This clonotype was recorded many times. This rearrangement joins TRBV12-3 or TRBV12-4 to TRBJ1-1; 7 nucleotides align to TRBD1. With 6 bases clipped from V and 3 bases from J, the junction kept 10 bases outside the gene matches. This CDR3 has 15 amino acids. CDR3 sequence (DNA): TGTGCCAGCAGAAGGAAACAGGGGCTGGACACTGAAGCTTTCTTT. Its protein is CASRRKQGLDTEAFF.

This chain connects TRBV12-3 or TRBV12-4 to TRBJ2-1; 10 bases match TRBD2. The V segment lost 8 bases and the J segment 11 bases; nucleotides outside the gene matches: 6. The CDR3 length is 12 residues. The CDR3 loop reads CASGAGGMQQFF. The CDR3 DNA is TGTGCCAGCGGAGCGGGGGGGATGCAGCAGTTCTTC.

This clonotype was seen more than once but under ten times. The chain recombines TRBV12-3 or TRBV12-4 with TRBJ1-2, with 8 positions matching TRBD1. The V segment lost 2 bases and the J segment 7 bases; nucleotides outside the gene matches: 3. The CDR3 has 13 residues. CDR3 region: CASSLQGAGGYTF. CDR3 DNA sequence: TGTGCCAGCAGTTTACAGGGGGCTGGTGGCTACACCTTC.

CDR3 DNA sequence: TGTGCCAGCAGCAACCCACAGGGGCGTCTGAACACTGAAGCTTTCTTT. Amino acid sequence: CASSNPQGRLNTEAFF. V gene TRBV7-9 combines with J gene TRBJ1-1; 7 positions match TRBD1. Trimming at V came to 5 bases and at J to 0 bases, leaving 9 bases not matched to a gene. The CDR3 is 16 amino acids. Germline V gives CDR1 SEHNR, CDR2 FQNEAQ (reference sequence). The whole variable domain, remainder taken from reference TRBV7-9 and TRBJ1-1, is DTGVSQNPRHKITKRGQNVTFRCDPISEHNRLYWYRQTLGQGPEFLTYFQNEAQLEKSRLLSDRFSAERPKGSFSTLEIQRTEQGDSAMYLCASSNPQGRLNTEAFFGQGTRLTVV.

The rearrangement joins TRBV20-1 to TRBJ2-1; TRBD2 matches 7 bases. The CDR3 has 15 amino acids. The junction had 9 bases not matched to a gene; V was cut back by 3 bases and J by 4 bases. Germline V gene sequence: CDR1 DFQATT, CDR2 SNEGSKA (reference sequence). CDR3 sequence reads: CSASSRGVLYNEQFF. For the CDR3, the DNA is TGCAGTGCTAGTTCCCGGGGGGTTCTGTACAATGAGCAGTTCTTC.

In this sample, this clonotype turned up many times. The gene calls are TRBV2 and TRBJ1-1, with D tentatively TRBD1 (6 bases). This CDR3 comprises 16 residues. The germline gives CDR1 SNHLY, CDR2 FYNNEI. The germline V and J ends were trimmed by 4 bases and 3 bases, with 18 bases remaining between them. Here the CDR3 DNA reads TGTGCCAGCAGTGGGGTATTACAGGGAATGGACACTGAAGCTTTCTTT. It is translated as CASSGVLQGMDTEAFF. Full variable domain (remainder filled in from reference TRBV2 and TRBJ1-1): EPEVTQTPSHQVTQMGQEVILRCVPISNHLYFYWYRQILGQKVEFLVSFYNNEISEKSEIFDDQFSVERPDGSNFTLKIRSTKLEDSAMYFCASSGVLQGMDTEAFFGQGTRLTVV.

This clonotype was counted a few times. The rearrangement links TRBV5-1 to TRBJ1-2, with TRBD1 identical over 7 bases. The germline V gene encodes CDR1 SGHRS and CDR2 YFSETQ. V shed 6 bases, J shed 0 bases, and the junction held 8 bases outside the gene matches. CDR3 size: 15 residues. The CDR3 bases are TGCGCCAGCAAGGGACAGCCAACTTCTAACTATGGCTACACCTTC. It is translated as CASKGQPTSNYGYTF.

The V and J genes are TRBV5-1 and TRBJ2-5; the D is unclear. The CDR3 is made up of 11 amino acids. Trimming shortened V by 3 bases and J by 5 bases, and 5 bases separated the two germline ends. Germline-derived CDR1 and CDR2 are SGHRS and YFSETQ. CDR3 protein: CASSSWETQYF. In nucleotides, the CDR3 is TGCGCCAGCAGCTCCTGGGAGACCCAGTACTTC.

The chain has TRBV4-3 and TRBJ2-3; perhaps TRBD2 as D (5 bases). Trimming took off 0 bases at V and 2 bases at J, with 15 bases between the two ends. Germline V gene data show CDR1 as LGHNA and CDR2 as YSLEER. This CDR3 contains 17 residues. CDR3 nucleotides: TGCGCCAGCAGCCAAGATCTTTTAGAGGGCGACACAGATACGCAGTATTTT. Residues: CASSQDLLEGDTDTQYF.

This clonotype has just a few counts. The chain combines TRBV12-3 or TRBV12-4 with TRBJ1-4; 7 nucleotides line up with TRBD1. The V and J ends lost 6 bases and 8 bases, in that order; junction bases with no gene match: 12. The CDR3 is 15 residues long. This CDR3 is CASRALEGAGEKLFF. The CDR3 DNA is TGTGCCAGCAGGGCTCTAGAGGGGGCGGGGGAAAAACTGTTTTTT.

The rearrangement links TRBV5-5 to TRBJ2-2, with D hard to call. Trimming cost V 1 base and J 0 bases, with 7 bases left between them. CDR1 and CDR2 from the germline V gene are SGHKS and YYEKEE (reference sequence). This CDR3 comprises 15 residues. This chain's CDR3 is CASSLIGSNTGELFF. The CDR3 bases are TGTGCCAGCAGCTTGATTGGGTCGAACACCGGGGAGCTGTTTTTT.

CDR3 protein: CASSPPGGPLNTEAFF. For the CDR3, the DNA is TGTGCCAGCAGCCCGCCTGGGGGACCCTTGAACACTGAAGCTTTCTTT. V gene TRBV5-6 combines with J gene TRBJ1-1; TRBD1 might be the D (5 bases). Trimming pared 4 bases from V and 0 bases from J, leaving 16 bases between. The germline V gene encodes CDR1 SGHDT and CDR2 YYEEEE. The CDR3 consists of 16 residues.

The chain joins TRBV6-6 to TRBJ1-2; 7 positions match TRBD1. The V gene end was trimmed by 5 bases and the J gene end by 4 bases; junction bases not matched to a gene: 19. CDR3 length: 18 amino acids. The germline V gene has CDR1 MNHNY and CDR2 SVGAGI (reference sequence). The CDR3 DNA sequence: TGTGCCAGCAGTGCCCGACAGGGTACTAATCTGGGGATCTATGGCTACACCTTC. Translating it yields CASSARQGTNLGIYGYTF.

This clonotype was recorded a few times. The chain has TRBV4-3 and TRBJ2-3; D remains ambiguous. The CDR3 is 13 amino acids. Trimming stripped 1 base from V and 5 bases from J, with 7 bases between. Germline CDR1 LGHNA, CDR2 YSLEER. The CDR3 DNA is TGCGCCAGCAGCCAAGGGGCCCGAGATACGCAGTATTTT. As protein: CASSQGARDTQYF.

This clonotype was observed a few times. The chain couples TRBV20-1 to TRBJ2-7, with D uncertain. CDR3 size: 12 residues. Trimming took 3 bases from V and 2 from J, leaving 8 bases between them. CDR1 is DFQATT and CDR2 is SNEGSKA in the germline V gene (reference sequence). CDR3: CSASQETYEQYF. The CDR3 nucleotides read TGCAGTGCTAGCCAGGAGACCTACGAGCAGTACTTC.

This chain uses TRBV21-1 with TRBJ2-7; the table's D gene call, TRBD1, was not cross checked with the DNA. TRBV21-1 is a known pseudogene. This CDR3 spans 12 amino acids. The CDR3 loop reads CASDRETYEQYF. Written as DNA, the CDR3 is TGTGCCAGCGACAGAGAAACCTACGAGCAGTACTTC.

The chain employs TRBV7-2 and TRBJ2-3; 10 bases are shared with TRBD2. CDR3 length: 15 residues. Germline values: CDR1 SGHTA, CDR2 FQGNSA. V lost 5 bases to trimming and J lost 6 bases; unmatched junction nucleotides: 8. In DNA, the CDR3 is TGTGCCAGCAGCGACGGTGGACTAGCGGCGGATACGCAGTATTTT. It translates to CASSDGGLAADTQYF.

V and J are TRBV20-1 and TRBJ1-4; TRBD1 matches 7 bases. Trimming cost V 6 bases and J 8 bases; bases outside gene matches: 18. The CDR3 is 16 residues long. CDR1 is DFQATT and CDR2 is SNEGSKA in the germline V gene (reference sequence). CDR3 residues: CSATGTATYRGEKLFF. The CDR3 bases are TGCAGTGCCACCGGGACAGCGACGTACCGGGGGGAAAAACTGTTTTTT.

The V gene is TRBV6-5, the J gene TRBJ1-1; TRBD1 matches 8 bases. There are 16 residues in the CDR3. Germline CDR1 reads MNHEY; CDR2 reads SVGAGI. V lost 6 bases and J lost 4; bases outside the gene matches: 13. This chain's CDR3 is CASRYNPGQESTEAFF. CDR3 coding DNA: TGTGCCAGCAGGTACAACCCGGGACAGGAATCCACTGAAGCTTTCTTT.

There are a few counts of this clonotype. V usage is TRBV5-1 and J usage is TRBJ1-2, with 7 bases lining up with TRBD1. CDR1 SGHRS and CDR2 YFSETQ come from the germline V gene. Trimming removed 5 bases from V and 3 bases from J; junction bases left unmatched: 4. CDR3 length: 13 amino acids. As DNA, the CDR3 is TGCGCCAGCAGTTCCCAGGGGGACTATGGCTACACCTTC. This gives the protein CASSSQGDYGYTF.

This chain uses TRBV29-1 with TRBJ2-5, with 11 bases matching TRBD1. Germline values: CDR1 SQVTM, CDR2 ANQGSEA. J lost 3 bases, V lost 7 bases, and 4 bases had no gene match. The CDR3 contains 13 residues. CDR3 in amino acids: CSATGQGEETQYF. The CDR3, as DNA: TGCAGCGCCACGGGACAGGGGGAAGAGACCCAGTACTTC.

The chain couples TRBV20-1 to TRBJ1-2; a weak D match, TRBD1 (6 bases). Per germline, CDR1 DFQATT and CDR2 SNEGSKA (reference sequence). The germline V and J ends were trimmed by 3 bases and 3 bases, with 8 bases remaining between them. The CDR3 contains 12 residues. CDR3 sequence: CSARDSDYGYTF. The CDR3 region has the DNA TGCAGTGCTAGGGACAGCGACTATGGCTACACCTTC.

The genes are TRBV5-1 and TRBJ1-1; D is undetermined. V lost 0 bases and J lost 2, with 8 bases in between. The germline CDR1 and CDR2 sequences are SGHRS and YFSETQ. The CDR3 totals 14 residues. Written as DNA, the CDR3 is TGCGCCAGCAGCTTGGCCGGGAATAACACTGAAGCTTTCTTT. Protein product: CASSLAGNNTEAFF. The whole variable domain, remainder taken from reference TRBV5-1 and TRBJ1-1, is KAGVTQTPRYLIKTRGQQVTLSCSPISGHRSVSWYQQTPGQGLQFLFEYFSETQRNKGNFPGRFSGRQFSNSRSEMNVSTLELGDSALYLCASSLAGNNTEAFFGQGTRLTVV.

V is TRBV7-2 and J is TRBJ1-4; possibly TRBD1 for D (6 bases). This CDR3 is 12 amino acids long. Germline loops: CDR1 SGHTA, CDR2 FQGNSA. The ends were cut back, 4 bases at V and 8 bases at J, with 8 bases in the middle. This chain's CDR3 is CASSWGHEKLFF. DNA of the CDR3: TGTGCCAGCAGCTGGGGACACGAAAAACTGTTTTTT. The full variable domain, completed using reference TRBV7-2 and TRBJ1-4, is GAGVSQSPSNKVTEKGKDVELRCDPISGHTALYWYRQSLGQGLEFLIYFQGNSAPDKSGLPSDRFSAERTGGSVSTLTIQRTQQEDSAVYLCASSWGHEKLFFGSGTQLSVL.

This clonotype was seen only a few times. The chain joins TRBV18 to TRBJ1-6; D is ambiguous. This CDR3 comprises 18 residues. Deletions cut 3 bases from V and 0 bases from J, with 15 bases between. Germline CDR1 KGHSH, CDR2 LQKENI. The CDR3 here is CASSPGGPMSSYNSPLHF. CDR3 coding DNA: TGTGCCAGCTCACCGGGCGGACCGATGAGCTCCTATAATTCACCCCTCCACTTT. The whole variable domain, filled in from reference TRBV18 and TRBJ1-6, reads NAGVMQNPRHLVRRRGQEARLRCSPMKGHSHVYWYRQLPEEGLKFMVYLQKENIIDESGMPKERFSAEFPKEGPSILRIQQVVRGDSAAYFCASSPGGPMSSYNSPLHFGNGTRLTVT.

Only one count was recorded for this clonotype. V gene TRBV4-1 combines with J gene TRBJ2-7; 11 bases are a match to TRBD1. V lost 4 bases and J lost 5; bases outside the gene matches: 10. CDR1 and CDR2 from the germline V gene are MGHRA and YSYEKL. The length of the CDR3 is 16 residues. CDR3 in DNA: TGCGCCAGCAGCCCCATTTCTAGGACAGGGGGCAACGAGCAGTACTTC. It codes for CASSPISRTGGNEQYF.

The chain carries TRBV5-1 and TRBJ2-7, with D perhaps assigned TRBD1 or TRBD2 (5 bases each). The CDR3 length is 15 residues. In germline, CDR1 is SGHRS, CDR2 YFSETQ. V lost 3 bases and J lost 4, with 17 bases in between. DNA for the CDR3: TGCGCCAGCAGCTCCTCCGGGACGCGCAAATACGAGCAGTACTTC. It codes for CASSSSGTRKYEQYF.

This clonotype was seen more than once but under ten times. This sequence joins TRBV20-1 and TRBJ2-3, with no clear D. V lost 5 bases and J 6 bases, leaving 12 bases between the germline ends. The CDR3 spans 12 residues. CDR1 and CDR2 (germline): DFQATT, SNEGSKA (reference sequence). The CDR3: CSALLGSDTQYF. The CDR3 nucleotides read TGCAGTGCTTTGCTAGGGTCTGATACGCAGTATTTT.